The 27 T cell receptor beta chains given below trace back to one sample, sequenced in a study of post-analysis software for immune sequencing data. The study, taken as a whole, reports: Patients showed TRBV5-6, TRBV5-1 and TRBV20-1 among several TRBV segments more frequent than in controls.

These TCRs are of unknown antigen specificity. Unique molecular identifiers were carried by the TCR beta cDNA libraries. TCRdb ran MiXCR on the PCR reads and lists one entry per CDR3 protein. The sample lists about 770,000 distinct CDR3 sequences, 46% occurring once. Sequenced material: blood. The receptors were gathered from a girl aged 10-17 years with multiple sclerosis.

This clonotype was observed a handful of times. This rearrangement joins TRBV7-2 to TRBJ2-1; 8 bases agree with TRBD2. CDR3 length: 17 amino acids. J lost 5 bases, V lost 5 bases, and 14 bases had no gene match. In germline, CDR1 is SGHTA, CDR2 FQGNSA. CDR3 residues: CASSARWPSGPDNEQFF. CDR3 DNA sequence: TGTGCCAGCAGCGCCCGGTGGCCTAGCGGGCCGGACAATGAGCAGTTCTTC.

The chain links TRBV12-3 or TRBV12-4 to TRBJ1-5; D call uncertain. V was pared by 8 bases and J by 5 bases, with 19 bases between. The CDR3 loop spans 15 amino acids. CDR3 bases: TGTGCCAGCCCCACCGGAAGCCCTAGTGATCAGCCCCAGCATTTT. This translates into CASPTGSPSDQPQHF.

In this sample, this clonotype turned up a few times. The chain carries TRBV6-5 and TRBJ2-3, with 9 nucleotides matching TRBD2. Germline V gene data show CDR1 as MNHEY and CDR2 as SVGAGI. V lost 2 bases, J lost 3 bases, and 6 bases stayed unmatched. The CDR3 is 16 amino acids. In nucleotides, the CDR3 is TGTGCCAGCAGTTACGATCCTAGCGGGAAAACAGATACGCAGTATTTT. Protein: CASSYDPSGKTDTQYF.

The V gene is TRBV5-6, the J gene TRBJ2-4; 11 bases match TRBD2. The end of the DNA aligns better with TRBJ2-7, so the J call may be wrong. Germline CDR1 and CDR2: SGHDT and YYEEEE. This CDR3 has 14 residues. CDR3 sequence reads: CASSFGTSGDEQYF. As DNA, the CDR3 is TGTGCCAGCAGCTTCGGGACTAGCGGCGACGAGCAGTACTTC.

This clonotype was seen more than once but under ten times. The chain combines TRBV20-1 with TRBJ1-2, with a tentative D call TRBD1 (5 bases). The V gene lost 4 bases and the J gene lost 0 bases, with 15 bases spanning the gap. CDR3 length: 15 residues. From germline, CDR1 is DFQATT and CDR2 SNEGSKA (reference sequence). This chain's CDR3 is CSANDRLHSNYGYTF. DNA for the CDR3: TGCAGTGCTAACGACAGACTACATTCTAACTATGGCTACACCTTC.

The chain carries TRBV7-9 and TRBJ1-4, with D tentatively TRBD1 (5 bases). Germline-derived CDR1 and CDR2 are SEHNR and FQNEAQ (reference sequence). This CDR3 is 14 amino acids long. V was cut by 1 base and J by 6 bases, with 9 bases left in between. The CDR3: CASSLVGADEKLFF. CDR3 nucleotide sequence: TGTGCCAGCAGCTTAGTTGGGGCAGATGAAAAACTGTTTTTT.

In its sample, this clonotype was seen a few times. CDR3 sequence (DNA): TGTGCCAGCAGTGGCCGGGACAGGTACGAGCAGTACTTC. Amino acid sequence: CASSGRDRYEQYF. The genes are TRBV6-6 and TRBJ2-7, with 8 bases lining up with TRBD1. Germline lookup yields CDR1 MNHNY and CDR2 SVGAGI (reference sequence). V shed 5 bases and J 4 bases; nucleotides not matched to a gene: 4. CDR3 size: 13 residues.

CDR3 sequence reads: CASRGGTGASGDTQYF. The DNA for the CDR3 is TGTGCCAGCAGGGGAGGGACAGGGGCCTCCGGAGATACGCAGTATTTT. The chain couples TRBV2 to TRBJ2-3, with 10 positions matching TRBD1. With V trimmed by 6 bases and J by 5 bases, 11 bases remained unmatched. The CDR3 loop spans 16 amino acids. Per the germline V gene, CDR1 is SNHLY and CDR2 is FYNNEI.

The rearrangement links TRBV25-1 to TRBJ2-1; perhaps TRBD1 as D (5 bases). The CDR3 is made up of 15 amino acids. Between the trimmed V and J ends, which lost 1 base and 5 bases, there was a span of 12 bases. Per germline, CDR1 MGHDK and CDR2 SYGVNS. This chain's CDR3 is CASSEFRGMDNEQFF. In DNA form, the CDR3 reads TGTGCCAGCAGTGAATTTAGGGGAATGGACAATGAGCAGTTCTTC.

The chain couples TRBV29-1 to TRBJ2-1; D call uncertain. Trimming took off 1 base at V and 2 bases at J, with 15 bases between the two ends. This CDR3 comprises 16 residues. Germline CDR1 and CDR2: SQVTM and ANQGSEA. The DNA for the CDR3 is TGCAGCGTTGAAGGGGCCCTGACTGCTCCCTACAATGAGCAGTTCTTC. Amino acid sequence: CSVEGALTAPYNEQFF.

This clonotype was seen a few times. V and J are TRBV4-2 and TRBJ1-2; the match to TRBD1 covers 7 bases. Germline V gene sequence: CDR1 LGHNA, CDR2 YNFKEQ. Trimming cost V 1 base and J 8 bases; bases outside gene matches: 10. The CDR3 runs to 15 residues. CDR3 loop: CASSQVGTEVGGYTF. The CDR3 DNA reads as TGTGCCAGCAGCCAAGTTGGGACAGAGGTTGGAGGCTACACCTTC.

In DNA, the CDR3 is TGTGCCAGCAGCTTAGTTGGCAGGGACATTCAGTACTTC. Encoded protein: CASSLVGRDIQYF. V gene TRBV11-2 combines with J gene TRBJ2-4, with D possibly matching TRBD1 (5 bases). Germline CDR1 and CDR2: SGHAT and FQNNGV. The CDR3 runs to 13 residues. V gave up 1 base and J gave up 8 bases, with 9 bases separating them. The full variable domain, rest sourced from reference TRBV11-2 and TRBJ2-4, is EAGVAQSPRYKIIEKRQSVAFWCNPISGHATLYWYQQILGQGPKLLIQFQNNGVVDDSQLPKDRFSAERLKGVDSTLKIQPAKLEDSAVYLCASSLVGRDIQYFGAGTRLSVL.

This chain links TRBV3-1 with TRBJ2-5, with D possibly matching TRBD1 (6 bases). V lost 8 bases to trimming and J lost 3 bases, with 16 bases between them. From germline, CDR1 is LGHDT and CDR2 YNNKEL (reference sequence). There are 14 residues in the CDR3. CDR3 in DNA: TGTGCCAGCGGCTTGGGGGCAACCGAAGAGACCCAGTACTTC. The encoded protein is CASGLGATEETQYF.

The V call is TRBV3-1, the J call TRBJ2-7; a possible D gene is TRBD1 (6 bases). Germline CDR1 and CDR2: LGHDT and YNNKEL (reference sequence). The CDR3 covers 14 residues. Trimming removed 5 bases from V and 10 bases from J, with 21 bases in between. Written as DNA, the CDR3 is TGTGCCAGCAGCGCCGGACAGCCAGGCGAGATTCAGTACTTC. Amino acid sequence: CASSAGQPGEIQYF.

The CDR3 DNA is TGTGCCAGCAGTCCACGGACTAGCGGGAGAGTAACCGGTGAGCAGTTCTTC. It translates to CASSPRTSGRVTGEQFF. The rearrangement links TRBV27 to TRBJ2-1, with 13 bases lining up with TRBD2. V shed 5 bases, J shed 9 bases, and the junction held 13 bases outside the gene matches. This CDR3 comprises 17 residues. In germline, CDR1 is MNHEY, CDR2 SMNVEV (reference sequence).

V and J are TRBV12-3 or TRBV12-4 and TRBJ2-3; TRBD2 matches at 11 bases. The J segment lost 6 bases and the V segment lost 5 bases, leaving 1 base of the junction unmatched. This CDR3 is built from 13 residues. As DNA, the CDR3 is TGTGCCAGCAGTCGGACTAGCGGGGATACGCAGTATTTT. Translating it yields CASSRTSGDTQYF.

This clonotype was detected a few times. V is TRBV12-3 or TRBV12-4 and J is TRBJ2-7, with 12 bases matching TRBD1. This CDR3 has 15 residues. The ends lost 4 bases at V and 6 bases at J; junction bases unmatched: 7. Here the CDR3 reads CASSSPGQGASEQYF. CDR3 nucleotide sequence: TGTGCCAGCAGTTCTCCGGGACAGGGGGCCTCCGAGCAGTACTTC.

The chain carries TRBV10-3 and TRBJ2-3; the match to TRBD2 covers 10 bases. Unmatched junction bases numbered 6, after V lost 3 bases and J lost 3 bases. There are 16 residues in the CDR3. Looked up from germline, CDR1 is ENHRY and CDR2 is SYGVKD. The CDR3, as DNA: TGTGCCATCAGTGATCCAGTACTAGCGGGAACAGATACGCAGTATTTT. It yields the protein CAISDPVLAGTDTQYF.

This chain joins TRBV28 and TRBJ2-6; D not certain. The length of the CDR3 is 15 residues. Germline V CDR1 and CDR2: MDHEN, SYDVKM. Trimming stripped 2 bases from V and 2 bases from J, with 7 bases between. The DNA of the CDR3 is TGTGCCAGCAGTTTAAACGGCACTGGGGCCAACGTCCTGACTTTC. It specifies CASSLNGTGANVLTF.

The chain joins TRBV7-2 to TRBJ2-7; D is undetermined. V lost 1 base and J lost 5, with 9 bases in between. Germline lookup yields CDR1 SGHTA and CDR2 FQGNSA. The length of the CDR3 is 13 residues. This CDR3 reads CASSLVGLNEQYF. The CDR3 bases are TGTGCCAGCAGCTTAGTCGGGCTCAACGAGCAGTACTTC.

This clonotype was recorded a few times. The chain recombines TRBV20-1 with TRBJ2-3; D perhaps matches TRBD2 (6 bases). This CDR3 contains 12 residues. Germline assignment: CDR1 DFQATT and CDR2 SNEGSKA (reference sequence). The V end lost 7 bases, the J end lost 2 bases, and 10 bases lay between the germline ends. Here the CDR3 reads CSGLVSTDTQYF. The DNA of the CDR3 is TGCAGTGGACTAGTATCCACAGATACGCAGTATTTT.

This clonotype has more than one count but fewer than ten. CDR3 in DNA: TGCGCCAGCAGCCAAGATCTACGGGGAGCGGGAGTGTCGGATACGCAGTATTTT. This translates into CASSQDLRGAGVSDTQYF. V and J are TRBV4-3 and TRBJ2-3; 8 bases line up with TRBD2. The CDR3 length is 18 residues. CDR1 LGHNA and CDR2 YSLEER come from the germline V gene. The V segment lost 0 bases and the J segment 6 bases; nucleotides outside the gene matches: 14.

This clonotype was detected a few times. The rearrangement uses TRBV6-5 and TRBJ2-5, with D possibly being TRBD2 (6 bases). Trimming shortened V by 7 bases and J by 5 bases, and 17 bases separated the two germline ends. This CDR3 has 14 amino acids. Germline CDR1 and CDR2: MNHEY and SVGAGI. CDR3 amino acids: CASTNGGGGETQYF. The CDR3 region has the DNA TGTGCCAGCACCAACGGGGGAGGTGGGGAGACCCAGTACTTC.

The chain uses TRBV5-6 and TRBJ2-1, with D perhaps matching TRBD2 (5 bases). Trimming cost V 2 bases and J 5 bases, with 8 bases left between them. The CDR3 spans 13 residues. Germline assignment: CDR1 SGHDT and CDR2 YYEEEE. Written as DNA, the CDR3 is TGTGCCAGCAGCTTTGCAGCGGACAATGAGCAGTTCTTC. It encodes CASSFAADNEQFF.

The sample holds a few counts of this clonotype. V is TRBV15 and J is TRBJ2-3, with TRBD2 matching 8 bases. This CDR3 is 16 amino acids long. Trimming at V came to 3 bases and at J to 5 bases, leaving 10 bases not matched to a gene. Per germline, CDR1 LNHNV and CDR2 YYDKDF (reference sequence). The CDR3: CATSRTQRGPLDTQYF. CDR3 nucleotides: TGTGCCACCAGCAGGACCCAGCGGGGGCCTTTAGATACGCAGTATTTT.

There are a few counts of this clonotype. This chain joins TRBV28 and TRBJ2-1; D gene unclear. Germline CDR1 is MDHEN and CDR2 is SYDVKM. CDR3 size: 15 residues. V lost 3 bases and J 1 base, leaving 10 bases between the germline ends. The CDR3 loop is CASSLDPASYNEQFF. CDR3 sequence (DNA): TGTGCCAGCAGTTTGGATCCCGCGTCCTACAATGAGCAGTTCTTC.

This chain joins TRBV27 and TRBJ1-5, with a weak D call TRBD1 (5 bases). CDR3 size: 14 residues. Trimming took 5 bases from V and 6 from J, leaving 14 bases between them. The V gene's germline CDR1 is MNHEY and CDR2 SMNVEV (reference sequence). The CDR3 protein is CASSPRVQGQPQHF. The DNA of the CDR3 is TGTGCCAGCAGTCCCAGGGTTCAGGGTCAGCCCCAGCATTTT.